This T cell receptor (beta chain) was identified in a study of cytomegalovirus exposure and HLA in healthy donors. Study-level results: A classifier reportedly called cytomegalovirus status with high sensitivity and specificity. Reported findings show TCR beta sequences accurately forecast HLA-A and HLA-B alleles in most subjects.

Deletions cut 4 bases from V and 4 bases from J, with 15 bases between. The germline gives CDR1 MNHEY, CDR2 SMNVEV (reference sequence). The CDR3 has 15 amino acids. As to this clone: Its cognate antigen is unknown.

A multiplex PCR was run with 60 Vbeta primers and 13 Jbeta primers. Repertoires were generated with immunoSEQ multiplex PCR, while TCRdb's copy carries only in-frame clones and drops some. The table has 95,000 to 150,000 clones, roughly 71% seen once. Sequencing used PBMCs. The chain uses TRBV27 and TRBJ2-3, with a possible D match to TRBD1 (6 bases). The receptor's source is a woman in her forties or fifties in good health and CMV-seropositive. The CDR3 spells CASSSWTDSADTQYF. The CDR3 nucleotides are TGTGCCAGCAGTTCCTGGACAGATTCCGCAGATACGCAGTATTTT.